The 32 T cell receptor beta chains reported below all come from one sample, sequenced in a study of radiotherapy plus CTLA-4 blockade in lung cancer. Sequencing used immunoSEQ multiplex PCR; TCRdb keeps in-frame clones, though not all of them. The sample has 62,000 or so clones, 70% to 85% seen once. Sequences were derived from peripheral blood, sampled from a patient treated with radiotherapy plus ipilimumab. These receptors all come from a human donor with non-small cell lung cancer who had a complete response to radiotherapy plus ipilimumab.

This clone was seen a single time. The chain uses TRBV6-1 and TRBJ2-2; TRBD2 is a possible D gene (5 bases). The CDR3 contains 18 residues. V was trimmed by 2 bases and J by 0 bases, leaving 16 bases between them. Germline assignment: CDR1 MNHNS and CDR2 SASEGT. CDR3 sequence reads: CASSEKGGGRTNTGELFF. Written as DNA, the CDR3 is TGTGCCAGCAGTGAAAAGGGTGGAGGACGCACGAACACCGGGGAGCTGTTTTTT.

This rearrangement joins TRBV15 to TRBJ1-4; 9 nucleotides align to TRBD1. Unmatched junction bases numbered 7, after V lost 4 bases and J lost 7 bases. The V gene's germline CDR1 is LNHNV and CDR2 YYDKDF (reference sequence). The CDR3 totals 15 residues. In DNA form, the CDR3 reads TGTGCCACCAGCAAAACAGGGGGCATAAGTGAAAAACTGTTTTTT. It yields the protein CATSKTGGISEKLFF.

This chain joins TRBV9 and TRBJ1-4; D gene ambiguous. Germline V gene data show CDR1 as SGDLS and CDR2 as YYNGEE. V was cut by 4 bases and J by 0 bases, with 13 bases left in between. The CDR3 sequence is 16 residues long. CDR3 coding DNA: TGTGCCAGCAGCCCTTCCGTGGGCTCAACTAATGAAAAACTGTTTTTT. Its protein is CASSPSVGSTNEKLFF.

The CDR3 sequence: CAWSPLAGGGDTQYF. DNA of the CDR3: TGTGCCTGGAGCCCACTAGCGGGAGGGGGAGATACGCAGTATTTT. The chain couples TRBV30 to TRBJ2-3, with 13 bases matching TRBD2. J was trimmed by 5 bases and V by 3 bases; bases with no gene match: 5. The germline V gene encodes CDR1 GTSNPN and CDR2 SVGIG (reference sequence). This CDR3 contains 15 residues.

The chain recombines TRBV11-3 with TRBJ1-1; weak D call: TRBD1 (6 bases). Trimming shortened V by 5 bases and J by 5 bases, and 9 bases separated the two germline ends. CDR1 and CDR2 (germline): SGHNT, YENEEA. The CDR3 covers 12 residues. The CDR3 protein is CASSHRATEAFF. The CDR3 nucleotides are TGTGCCAGCAGCCACAGGGCTACTGAAGCTTTCTTT.

V and J are TRBV5-6 and TRBJ2-3; 7 positions match TRBD1. The CDR3 consists of 15 residues. Trimming cost V 2 bases and J 2 bases; bases outside gene matches: 5. Per the germline V gene, CDR1 is SGHDT and CDR2 is YYEEEE. DNA of the CDR3: TGTGCCAGCAGCTTAAAACAGGGGATCACAGATACGCAGTATTTT. It codes for CASSLKQGITDTQYF. Drawing the rest from reference TRBV5-6 and TRBJ2-3, the complete variable domain is DAGVTQSPTHLIKTRGQQVTLRCSPKSGHDTVSWYQQALGQGPQFIFQYYEEEERQRGNFPDRFSGHQFPNYSSELNVNALLLGDSALYLCASSLKQGITDTQYFGPGTRLTVL.

V and J are TRBV7-2 and TRBJ1-2; D remains unclear. Trimming cost V 1 base and J 8 bases, with 14 bases left between them. The CDR3 sequence is 14 residues long. Germline loops: CDR1 SGHTA, CDR2 FQGNSA. The CDR3 loop is CASSLGGSLRGYTF. As DNA, the CDR3 is TGTGCCAGCAGCTTAGGTGGCAGCCTAAGGGGCTACACCTTC.

This chain connects TRBV30 to TRBJ2-7; D call uncertain. There are 13 residues in the CDR3. Trimming left V 5 bases short and J 7 bases short, with 18 bases between. Germline-derived CDR1 and CDR2 are GTSNPN and SVGIG (reference sequence). CDR3 amino acids: CAWAEGPAREQYF. DNA for the CDR3: TGTGCCTGGGCGGAAGGGCCCGCTCGGGAGCAGTACTTC.

The CDR3 reads CASGSPILVSYEQYF. The CDR3 DNA reads TGTGCCAGCGGGTCTCCAATTCTGGTGAGCTACGAGCAGTACTTC. The gene calls are TRBV28 and TRBJ2-7, with unresolved D. Trimming removed 8 bases at V and 3 bases at J, with 20 bases between. CDR1 MDHEN and CDR2 SYDVKM come from the germline V gene. This CDR3 has 15 amino acids.

The chain employs TRBV27 and TRBJ2-2; D remains unclear. The CDR3 consists of 15 residues. The V gene lost 3 bases and the J gene lost 1 base, with 9 bases spanning the gap. Germline V gives CDR1 MNHEY, CDR2 SMNVEV (reference sequence). The CDR3 DNA reads as TGTGCCAGCAGTTTCTTGGCACAGAACACCGGGGAGCTGTTTTTT. Its translation is CASSFLAQNTGELFF.

This clone showed up just once. The chain is built from TRBV9 and TRBJ1-2, with a weak D call TRBD1 (6 bases). V lost 0 bases to trimming and J lost 1 base, with 10 bases between them. The CDR3 is made up of 15 amino acids. Per the germline V gene, CDR1 is SGDLS and CDR2 is YYNGEE. The chain's CDR3 is CASSVEDSRNYGYTF. CDR3 sequence (DNA): TGTGCCAGCAGCGTAGAGGACAGCCGTAACTATGGCTACACCTTC.

The chain recombines TRBV5-1 with TRBJ2-3, with D maybe TRBD2 (5 bases). The germline V gene has CDR1 SGHRS and CDR2 YFSETQ. The CDR3 runs to 15 residues. V gave up 4 bases and J gave up 6 bases, with 18 bases separating them. CDR3 protein: CASSVRGPNGDTQYF. The CDR3 DNA reads as TGCGCCAGCAGCGTACGAGGGCCCAATGGGGATACGCAGTATTTT.

The rearrangement links TRBV27 to TRBJ1-6; no definite D call. Trimming shortened V by 2 bases and J by 0 bases, and 8 bases separated the two germline ends. Per germline, CDR1 MNHEY and CDR2 SMNVEV (reference sequence). This CDR3 region has 16 residues. The CDR3 sequence: CASSLKALSYNSPLHF. DNA of the CDR3: TGTGCCAGCAGTTTAAAGGCACTCTCCTATAATTCACCCCTCCACTTT.

The chain employs TRBV7-2 and TRBJ2-3, with D perhaps matching TRBD1 (5 bases). This CDR3 has 13 amino acids. The V end lost 5 bases, the J end lost 5 bases, and 11 bases lay between the germline ends. Per the germline V gene, CDR1 is SGHTA and CDR2 is FQGNSA. The CDR3 DNA sequence: TGTGCCAGCAGCCCAGGGTTAGTAGATACGCAGTATTTT. The encoded protein is CASSPGLVDTQYF.

The chain recombines TRBV7-6 with TRBJ1-5; tentative D call: TRBD1 (5 bases). The CDR3 extends over 17 amino acids. Trimming cost V 5 bases and J 0 bases, with 17 bases left between them. Germline assignment: CDR1 SGHVS and CDR2 FNYEAQ. CDR3 sequence (DNA): TGTGCCAGCAGCCCCGGTGACAGCCTAGATAGCAATCAGCCCCAGCATTTT. The encoded protein is CASSPGDSLDSNQPQHF.

The V and J genes are TRBV7-8 and TRBJ2-7; 10 bases map to TRBD2. The CDR3 runs to 15 residues. V dropped 5 bases and J dropped 0; count of bases not matched to a gene: 4. Germline V gene sequence: CDR1 SGHVS, CDR2 FQNEAQ. The CDR3 DNA reads as TGTGCCAGCAGCCGGACTAGCGGTAACTCCTACGAGCAGTACGTC. Residues: CASSRTSGNSYEQYV.

Note on this clone: A read error may produce the germline difference seen at one junction end. V is TRBV7-9 and J is TRBJ2-4; no clear D gene. The CDR3 extends over 15 amino acids. Germline loops: CDR1 SEHNR, CDR2 FQNEAQ (reference sequence). CDR3 sequence (DNA): TGTGCCAGCAACTTACCTGGCAGAGAGTTAGGCATTCAGTACTTC. The encoded protein is CASNLPGRELGIQYF. Together with reference TRBV7-9 and TRBJ2-4, the CDR3 gives the full variable domain: DTGVSQNPRHKITKRGQNVTFRCDPISEHNRLYWYRQTLGQGPEFLTYFQNEAQLEKSRLLSDRFSAERPKGSFSTLEIQRTEQGDSAMYLCASNLPGRELGIQYFGAGTRLSVL.

V is TRBV6-6 and J is TRBJ1-1; 7 bases map to TRBD1. Trimming cost V 7 bases and J 5 bases; bases outside gene matches: 10. Germline CDR1 MNHNY, CDR2 SVGAGI (reference sequence). The CDR3 runs 14 residues. CDR3 protein: CASTLPNRGTEAFF. CDR3 sequence (DNA): TGTGCCAGCACTTTACCGAACAGGGGTACTGAAGCTTTCTTT.

The CDR3 coding sequence is TGTGCCAGCACCCGAGACACAGATACGCAGTATTTT. Translating gives CASTRDTDTQYF. The chain uses TRBV2 and TRBJ2-3, with no clear D. From germline, CDR1 is SNHLY and CDR2 FYNNEI. Trimming removed 7 bases from V and 2 bases from J, with 7 bases in between. The length of the CDR3 is 12 residues.

CDR3 bases: TGTGCCAGTAGTACTTCCCTCCTGGCGACATTCACAGATACGCAGTATTTT. Its translation is CASSTSLLATFTDTQYF. The V call is TRBV19, the J call TRBJ2-3; D uncertain. This CDR3 is 17 amino acids long. V was shortened by 4 bases and J by 2 bases, with 19 bases between the two germline ends. Germline values: CDR1 LNHDA, CDR2 SQIVND (reference sequence).

The rearrangement joins TRBV14 to TRBJ2-3; TRBD1 is a possible D gene (6 bases). The CDR3 loop spans 14 amino acids. The V gene lost 2 bases and the J gene lost 5 bases, with 11 bases spanning the gap. Per the germline V gene, CDR1 is SGHDN and CDR2 is FVKESK. The CDR3 nucleotides read TGTGCCAGCAGCCAACAGGGGTGGGGAGATACGCAGTATTTT. Encoded protein: CASSQQGWGDTQYF. Variable domain in full (rest from reference TRBV14 and TRBJ2-3): EAGVTQFPSHSVIEKGQTVTLRCDPISGHDNLYWYRRVMGKEIKFLLHFVKESKQDESGMPNNRFLAERTGGTYSTLKVQPAELEDSGVYFCASSQQGWGDTQYFGPGTRLTVL.

The rearrangement uses TRBV11-2 and TRBJ2-2; D is possibly TRBD1 (6 bases). The germline V and J ends were trimmed by 2 bases and 7 bases, with 8 bases remaining between them. The CDR3 runs 13 residues. Germline values: CDR1 SGHAT, CDR2 FQNNGV. The CDR3 sequence: CASSLQGHGELFF. DNA for the CDR3: TGTGCCAGCAGCTTACAGGGGCACGGGGAGCTGTTTTTT.

The table lists this clone with a count of one. The chain employs TRBV5-4 and TRBJ1-3; TRBD1 matches 9 bases. This CDR3 region has 14 residues. With 3 bases clipped from V and 5 bases from J, the junction kept 3 bases outside the gene matches. Germline V gene lookup returns CDR1 SGHNT and CDR2 YYREEE (reference sequence). The DNA for the CDR3 is TGTGCCAGCAGCTCACAGGGGGCTAGAAACACCATATATTTT. It yields the protein CASSSQGARNTIYF.

This chain links TRBV10-2 with TRBJ2-3; TRBD1 or TRBD2 may be the D gene (6 bases each). Trimming removed 0 bases from V and 4 bases from J, with 14 bases in between. The CDR3 totals 16 residues. Germline-derived CDR1 and CDR2 are WSHSY and SAAADI. This CDR3 reads CASSESRGESADTQYF. The CDR3 region has the DNA TGCGCCAGCAGTGAGTCGAGGGGGGAGTCTGCAGATACGCAGTATTTT.

The genes are TRBV27 and TRBJ2-5; 12 bases agree with TRBD2. Germline V lookup: CDR1 MNHEY, CDR2 SMNVEV (reference sequence). The CDR3 contains 17 residues. V gave up 5 bases and J gave up 5 bases; unmatched junction bases: 12. The CDR3 loop reads CASSKGLAGSVIETQYF. Written as DNA, the CDR3 is TGTGCCAGCAGTAAGGGACTAGCGGGTTCCGTCATCGAGACCCAGTACTTC.

The chain joins TRBV19 to TRBJ1-3; a weak D match, TRBD1 (6 bases). The CDR3 runs to 13 residues. CDR1 is LNHDA and CDR2 is SQIVND in the germline V gene (reference sequence). Trimming cost V 10 bases and J 0 bases, with 10 bases left between them. The CDR3 sequence: CATRTVSGNTIYF. As DNA, the CDR3 is TGTGCCACCAGGACAGTCTCTGGAAACACCATATATTTT.

V is TRBV7-9 and J is TRBJ1-3; D is undetermined. CDR3 length: 14 amino acids. Between the trimmed V and J ends, which lost 8 bases and 0 bases, there was a span of 11 bases. Per the germline V gene, CDR1 is SEHNR and CDR2 is FQNEAQ (reference sequence). The DNA of the CDR3 is TGTGCCAGCCCGATTAATCGCTCTGGAAACACCATATATTTT. Residues: CASPINRSGNTIYF.

The chain has TRBV7-8 and TRBJ2-2; 9 bases line up with TRBD2. Germline CDR1 SGHVS, CDR2 FQNEAQ. V was pared by 1 base and J by 2 bases, with 5 bases of the junction left unmatched. The CDR3 loop spans 17 amino acids. The CDR3 protein is CASSLDGLAKNTGELFF. The CDR3 region has the DNA TGTGCCAGCAGCTTAGACGGACTAGCGAAAAACACCGGGGAGCTGTTTTTT.

There are a few counts of this clone. This rearrangement joins TRBV7-9 to TRBJ1-1; TRBD1 is a possible D gene (5 bases). CDR1 is SEHNR, CDR2 FQNEAQ, per germline (reference sequence). Between the trimmed V and J ends, which lost 5 bases and 7 bases, there was a span of 14 bases. The CDR3 covers 13 residues. CDR3 amino acids: CASSPGTGREAFF. DNA of the CDR3: TGTGCCAGCAGCCCAGGGACTGGGCGTGAAGCTTTCTTT.

The chain is built from TRBV6-5 and TRBJ1-6, with 9 nucleotides matching TRBD1. V was pared by 0 bases and J by 10 bases, with 7 bases of the junction left unmatched. Germline CDR1 is MNHEY and CDR2 is SVGAGI. The CDR3 totals 16 residues. The CDR3, as DNA: TGTGCCAGCAGTTACTCGAAAGGACAGGGGCCATCACCCCTCCACTTT. Translating it yields CASSYSKGQGPSPLHF.

The chain uses TRBV14 and TRBJ2-1; TRBD2 agrees at 8 bases. Germline V CDR1 and CDR2: SGHDN, FVKESK. V shed 4 bases, J shed 6 bases, and the junction held 11 bases outside the gene matches. This CDR3 comprises 16 residues. CDR3 amino acids: CASSRLSGTLPNEQFF. CDR3 in DNA: TGTGCCAGCAGCCGTCTTAGCGGGACCCTCCCCAATGAGCAGTTCTTC. Variable domain in full (rest from reference TRBV14 and TRBJ2-1): EAGVTQFPSHSVIEKGQTVTLRCDPISGHDNLYWYRRVMGKEIKFLLHFVKESKQDESGMPNNRFLAERTGGTYSTLKVQPAELEDSGVYFCASSRLSGTLPNEQFFGPGTRLTVL.

The gene calls are TRBV11-3 and TRBJ1-3; D possibly corresponds to TRBD1 (6 bases). The ends were cut back, 5 bases at V and 1 base at J, with 12 bases in the middle. Germline V lookup: CDR1 SGHNT, CDR2 YENEEA. This CDR3 spans 15 amino acids. The CDR3 nucleotides are TGTGCCAGCAGCCAAACAGGGAAATCTGGAAACACCATATATTTT. Translated: CASSQTGKSGNTIYF.